Listed below are T cell receptor beta chains from one sample, sequenced in a study of blood T cell repertoires in COVID-19. Generated by immunoSEQ multiplex PCR, the TCRdb table keeps only in-frame clones and is missing some. The repertoire consists of some 160,000 clones, with about 85% occurring once and the leading ten covering roughly 8%. The sample comprised PBMCs or T cells enriched from blood (not recorded which). All receptors come from a woman aged 45-65 years who had recovered from COVID-19. CDR3s include the opening cysteine and the closing phenylalanine or tryptophan. A D gene is named only where the DNA matches it firmly. Some rows have no size entry. The others give once, few or many, or a class for an expanded clone.

>TRBJ2-7|TRBV18|once|.
CASSREAYEQYF
TGTGCCAGCTCACGCGAAGCCTACGAGCAGTACTTC
>TRBJ2-1|TRBV4-1|.|.
CASGLRGYNEQFF
TGCGCCAGCGGGCTTCGGGGCTACAATGAGCAGTTCTTC
>TRBJ1-4|TRBV6-1|.|.
CASSEVRPASEKLFF
TGTGCCAGCAGTGAAGTCCGCCCGGCTAGCGAAAAACTGTTTTTT
>TRBJ1-2|TRBV7-8|.|TRBD1
CASNSGDRVLPHGYTF
TGTGCCAGCAATAGCGGCGACAGGGTCCTTCCCCATGGCTACACCTTC
>TRBJ1-5|TRBV28|.|.
CASSSTGRSNQPQHF
TGTGCCAGCAGCTCAACAGGGAGAAGCAATCAGCCCCAGCATTTT
>TRBJ2-7|TRBV2|.|TRBD2
CASSVGTNSPIEQYF
TGTGCCAGCAGTGTGGGGACTAACAGCCCCATCGAGCAGTACTTC
>TRBJ2-1|TRBV7-3|once|TRBD2
CASSLPGTTVNKQFF
TGTGCCAGCAGCTTACCCGGGACTACGGTTAATAAGCAGTTCTTC
>TRBJ2-3|TRBV19|.|.
CASSISDSGVYF
TGTGCCAGTAGTATTTCGGACAGTGGTGTGTATTTT
>TRBJ1-6|TRBV6-5|.|.
CASSKSSYNSPLHF
TGTGCCAGCTCAAAGAGCTCCTATAATTCACCCCTCCACTTT
>TRBJ1-1|TRBV6-5|.|.
CASSLGQNTEAFF
TGTGCCAGCAGCCTTGGACAGAACACTGAAGCTTTCTTT
>TRBJ2-7|TRBV6-6|.|.
CASSYGVTPYEQYF
TGTGCCAGCAGTTACGGAGTGACGCCCTACGAGCAGTACTTC
>TRBJ1-1|TRBV6-5|few|TRBD1
CASKSRGDRGTEAFF
TGTGCCAGCAAGTCGAGGGGGGACAGGGGAACTGAAGCTTTCTTT
>TRBJ2-7|TRBV6-6|.|TRBD1
CASTGQPVYEQYF
TGTGCCAGCACGGGACAGCCGGTCTACGAGCAGTACTTC